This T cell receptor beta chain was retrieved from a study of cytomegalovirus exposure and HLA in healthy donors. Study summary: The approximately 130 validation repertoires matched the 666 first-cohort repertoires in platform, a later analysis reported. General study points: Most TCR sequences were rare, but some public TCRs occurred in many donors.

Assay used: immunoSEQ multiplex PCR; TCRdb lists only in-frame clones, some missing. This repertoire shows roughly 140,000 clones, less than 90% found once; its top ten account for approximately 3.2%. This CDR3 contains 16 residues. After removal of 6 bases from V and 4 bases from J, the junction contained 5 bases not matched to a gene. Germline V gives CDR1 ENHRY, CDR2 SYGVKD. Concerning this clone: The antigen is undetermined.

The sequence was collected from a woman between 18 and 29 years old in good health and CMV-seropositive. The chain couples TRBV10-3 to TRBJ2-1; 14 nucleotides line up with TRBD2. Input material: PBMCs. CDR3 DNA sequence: TGTGCCATCAGCGTCAGGACTAGCGGGAGGTACAATGAGCAGTTCTTC. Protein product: CAISVRTSGRYNEQFF.